This T cell receptor beta chain was captured in a study of cytomegalovirus exposure and HLA in healthy donors (dated by TCRdb to between 2016 and 2019). The study in broad terms: An earlier analysis of 587 of the donors reported approximately 290 Gb of sequence data and roughly 100 million unique TCR beta sequences from approximately 180 million T cells. Roughly 290 gigabases of sequencing data and around 85 million unique TCR sequences made up an early release that covered around 640 HLA-typed donors. Of the 398 genotyped donors, roughly 85% fell in the genetic ancestry cluster associated with self-reported Caucasian donors. The study was designed to test whether signatures of past pathogen exposure could be identified by cataloging public T cell receptors. The study used immunosequencing to profile the T cell repertoires of approximately 690 subjects and linked those repertoires to cytomegalovirus serostatus. In addition to the first cohort of 666 subjects, a separate validation cohort of around 110 different subjects was used. High-throughput TCR immunosequencing, statistical association of individual TCRs with disease status, and machine learning were combined to predict cytomegalovirus infection status. To study patterns of TCR occurrence, a later analysis re-analyzed previously published TCR beta repertoires from just over 650 donors and added high-resolution HLA genotyping. Rather than drawing on any new phenotypic data, the later analysis identified candidate immune exposures from TCR beta sequences and the way those sequences occurred across donors. In an earlier analysis of 587 of the donors, high-throughput TCR beta sequencing was used to judge whether each TCR beta V gene segment behaved as functional or pseudogenic. Donor age, sex, ethnicity and CMV serostatus were compiled alongside the repertoire data. In a later genetic analysis, genome-wide SNP genotypes for about three fifths of the 666 donors were used, and that subset was treated as a discovery cohort. Every repertoire in the discovery cohort had been generated on one and the same sequencing platform. Class I and class II HLA loci were covered by the typing at four-digit resolution. The number of donors typed differed by locus, with about 629-630 for A, B, C, DRB1 and DQB1, 522 for DQA1, some 570 for DPA1, and under 490 for DPB1. About five DR-DQ haplotypes were treated as single units for association and clustering because of strong linkage in the cohort. Among about 360 genotyped donors of the cohort, an average of around 240,000 unique TCR beta nucleotide sequences were sequenced per donor, roughly 18% of them non-productive.

Per the germline V gene, MGHRA is the CDR1 and YSYEKL is the CDR2. V is pared back by 0 bases and J by 9 bases, with 18 bases lying between the germline termini. The CDR3 contains 17 residues, cysteine and phenylalanine counted. Of the read, only the CDR3 DNA is kept; its 51 bases are in frame from base 1. This clone was detected only once. Its antigen is unknown. It has no much larger one-base neighbor in the sample; base qualities were not kept. Paper-wide results and their limitations: Only TCR beta chains were sequenced in this cohort, and the absence of alpha or paired-chain data limited detectable features. Assigning TCR associations to individual alleles was difficult when HLA alleles, especially DR and DQ, strongly co-occurred. The earlier analysis of about 600 of the donors excluded 15 to 20 rarely observed V segments, including chromosome 9 orphons, because counts were too low. Roughly uniform sequencing depth across donors was assumed in presence/absence analyses, although this assumption may not hold. The only immune exposure information available for the cohort was CMV serostatus. In a later analysis, several top co-occurrence clusters were reported to appear linked to parvovirus B19, influenza, CMV and Epstein-Barr virus. In a later analysis, the rate of TCR association differed among HLA loci, with DRB1 alleles having the most associated TCRs and HLA-C alleles having the fewest. Some IMGT-functional V segments, including TRBV6-2 and TRBV6-3, could not be told apart with the 87-base-pair reads, so those segments were excluded. In an earlier analysis of more than 500 of the donors, most TCR beta V segments appeared in productive rearrangements about 90% or about 30% of the time, broadly matching IMGT annotations. Most CMV-associated TCR beta chains appeared to be HLA-restricted in a later analysis, and the HLA associations seemed to be driven largely by CMV exposure. A cluster of highly shared sequence variants was judged likely to represent a technical artifact of the sequencing pipeline. A further reported finding was that TCR beta sequences accurately predicted the HLA-A and HLA-B alleles for most subjects in the first cohort. Linkage disequilibrium might explain the correlated functional status among segregating V segments, but an unknown experimental factor could not be excluded. HLA typing was unavailable for some donors at each locus, so association tests used only the typed subset. A total of 164 TCR beta chains were listed by the study as associated with cytomegalovirus. In a later analysis, more than 15,000 TCR beta sequences were associated with specific HLA alleles at a false discovery rate of 0.05. Most TCR sequences were seen in very few donors, while some public TCRs were found in many individuals. In vitro tests confirmed that a few of the cytomegalovirus-associated TCR beta chains recognize cytomegalovirus antigens. The classifier was reported to diagnose cytomegalovirus status with high specificity and sensitivity in both the original cohort and the validation cohort. Compared with the roughly 700-donor mean, donors in an Asian-associated ancestry cluster had fewer N-insertions in productive TCRs, according to a later genetic analysis. In a later analysis, HLA-associated TCR beta chains showed more clonal expansion and lower generation probabilities than non-associated chains that were equally common. An association between a missense DCLRE1C variant and V-gene and J-gene trimming of TCR beta chains was found in a later genetic analysis and replicated in an independent cohort. The authors suggested that the approach could potentially be extended to other disease states and immunological phenotypes.

The cohort comprised more than 550 healthy bone marrow donors. All cohort members were sampled while nominally healthy, although unrecorded immune exposures were likely present. The donor was CMV seropositive and was included in the group of 300 or so seropositive cohort members. A peripheral blood sample was collected from each donor, and TCR beta sequencing was performed on peripheral blood mononuclear cells. Genomic DNA was extracted from the blood cell samples with the Qiagen DNeasy Blood Extraction Kit. The protocol used for the library was the immunoSEQ multiplex PCR assay. For the multiplex PCR, a mixture combining 60 forward primers for TCR Vbeta segments and 13 reverse primers for TCR Jbeta segments was used. Amplification of the CDR3 region of rearranged TCR beta genes was performed with a multiplex PCR assay on genomic DNA. On the Illumina HiSeq System, the amplified TCR beta libraries were sequenced as 87-base-pair reads. In the source study's methods: A later analysis counted about 80 million unique TCR beta chains across the roughly 700 repertoires, and some 11 million of these chains were shared by at least two donors. Raw reads were error-corrected and collapsed into unique sequences with a nearest-neighbor algorithm that merged closely related sequences to remove PCR and sequencing errors. Alignment of CDR3 sequences to IMGT reference sequences was used to assign V, D and J gene segments. For a sequence to be retained, at least a six-nucleotide match to both a V gene segment and a J gene segment was required. Rearrangements were classified as productive when the CDR3 lacked stop codons and remained in frame with V and J, and all other rearrangements were classified as non-productive. Following IMGT convention, CDR3 was defined as the stretch from the second conserved V-encoded cysteine to the conserved J-encoded phenylalanine. The earlier analysis of roughly 590 of the donors excluded sequences that lacked an unambiguous match to a single V gene segment. An earlier analysis of a few hundred of the donors called V segments functional above 56.7% productive rearrangements and segregating when the between-donor standard deviation exceeded 5%. A statistical classification framework was built for diagnosing cytomegalovirus status from the catalog of TCR beta chain sequences. V and J gene assignment, in a later analysis, came from comparing TCR nucleotide sequences with IMGT/GENE-DB human TR gene sequences. Using the TCRdist pipeline, a later analysis assigned CDR3 sequences along with most-parsimonious VDJ recombination scenarios. In a later analysis, each TCR beta chain was defined by its CDR3 amino acid sequence together with its V-gene family, and reads without a unique V-gene family were excluded. In a later analysis, around 650 highly shared, low-generation-probability nucleotide sequences were removed to address suspected cross-contamination and a sequencing artifact. For each public chain, a later analysis derived a clonal expansion index from normalized ranks of inferred template counts within each repertoire. In a later analysis, generation probabilities were computed with a VDJ recombination model fitted to out-of-frame rearrangements, and the resulting probabilities were checked against IGoR. A later analysis scored TCR-TCR, TCR-HLA and TCR-CMV co-occurrence with hypergeometric tests, applying a repertoire-size bias correction to TCR pairs. In a later analysis, false discovery rates were estimated by permuting HLA or CMV assignments 20 times. In a later analysis, co-occurring TCRs were grouped using DBSCAN, with TCRdist sequence similarity added in when clustering inside HLA-allele-positive subsets. Repertoires with fewer than 30,000 or more than 120,000 public chains were left out of co-occurrence clustering, as were about 5 repertoires with anomalous nucleotide sharing. Not all clones reach the TCRdb copy of this immuneACCESS table, which keeps in-frame sequences only. Checked studies attribute under half of the gap to unresolved V genes and leave the rest unexplained. D and trimming come from the DNA, and the V and J calls and clone size come from that table. In all, the sample holds about 180,000 clones, and approximately 80% of those were seen once. Of the sample, approximately 4.4% falls within the top ten clones.

The sequence joins TRBV4-1 to TRBJ1-6, with the D segment identity uncertain. Sequencing was done on a sample of PBMCs. The source of this sequence is a woman aged 18-30 years in good health and CMV-seropositive. This receptor carries the CDR3 CASSQDSGGISVSPLHF. DNA sequence: TGCGCCAGCAGCCAAGATTCGGGTGGAATTTCGGTTTCACCCCTCCACTTT.